These T cell receptor beta chains were read from a single sample in a study of tumor-infiltrating lymphocytes in primary liver carcinoma. TCRdb itself ran the multiplex PCR reads through MiXCR, one entry per CDR3 protein. The sample includes some 43,000 distinct CDR3 sequences, 70% to 85% of them seen just once. Sequences were obtained from liver tumor tissue from sampling region 5. The source is a man between 40 and 49 years old with primary liver carcinoma and hepatitis B virus infection. CDR3s include the opening cysteine and the closing phenylalanine or tryptophan. A D gene is named only where the DNA matches it firmly. Not all rows give a size; the values are once, few, many and, for expanded clones, a class.

J,size,V,D,CDR3,DNA
TRBJ1-3,-,TRBV11-2,-,CASAQGVGSTIYF,TGTGCCTCGGCCCAGGGAGTTGGAAGCACCATATATTTT
TRBJ2-3,many,TRBV13,TRBD2,CASRVAGGTDTQYF,TGTGCCAGCAGAGTAGCGGGGGGCACAGATACGCAGTATTTT
TRBJ1-1,many,TRBV5-4,-,CASSSSRAEAFF,TGTGCCAGCAGCTCATCGAGGGCTGAAGCTTTCTTT
TRBJ2-5,-,TRBV29-1,TRBD2,CSVCGRATETQYF,TGCAGCGTTTGCGGGAGGGCCACTGAGACCCAGTACTTC
TRBJ2-7,-,TRBV4-1,-,CASNLLPPPNSYDQYF,TGCGCCAGCAACCTCCTGCCCCCCCCCAACTCCTACGATCAGTACTTC
TRBJ2-7,-,TRBV2,TRBD2,CASSTDGGAYEQYF,TGTGCCAGCAGCACGGACGGGGGGGCCTACGAGCAGTACTTC
TRBJ1-5,-,TRBV29-1,TRBD1,CSVVQGATQSQHF,TGCAGCGTTGTACAGGGGGCAACTCAGTCACAGCATTTT
TRBJ2-5,-,TRBV6-6,-,CASRRGTTQEAQYF,TGTGCCAGTAGGAGGGGGACAACCCAAGAGGCCCAGTACTTC
TRBJ1-5,-,TRBV29-1,-,CSAWRVNTGGGNNQPQHF,TGCAGTGCGTGGCGGGTAAACACCGGGGGTGGTAACAATCAGCCCCAGCATTTT
TRBJ2-7,-,TRBV6-5,-,CASSYQTTPLEQYF,TGTGCCAGCAGTTACCAGACAACCCCTCTCGAGCAATACTTC
TRBJ2-1,large,TRBV6-5,TRBD2,CASRYGLAGHNEQFF,TGTGCCAGCAGATATGGACTAGCGGGGCACAATGAGCAGTTCTTC
TRBJ2-1,medium-sized,TRBV11-2,-,CASSLDVGEGRFF,TGTGCCAGCAGCTTAGATGTGGGGGAAGGGCGGTTCTTC
TRBJ2-1,-,TRBV12-3/TRBV12-4,-,CAGSLPPSSYEQFF,TGTGCCGGCAGTTTACCCCCGTCTAGCTATGAGCAGTTCTTC
TRBJ2-1,-,TRBV4-1,-,CASCPPLGPYNERFF,TGCGCCAGCTGTCCACCTCTCGGGCCCTACAATGAGCGGTTCTTC
TRBJ2-3,medium-sized,TRBV11-2,-,CASSPPGGRGTDTQYF,TGTGCCAGCAGCCCGCCGGGGGGCAGGGGCACAGATACGCAGTATTTT
TRBJ2-5,-,TRBV10-3,-,CATRTDQEIHYF,TGTGCCACCCGGACGGACCAAGAGATCCACTACTTC
TRBJ1-2,-,TRBV28,TRBD1,CASSSGTGGKGYGYTF,TGTGCCAGCAGTTCCGGGACAGGGGGCAAGGGCTATGGCTACACCTTC
TRBJ2-7,-,TRBV11-2,-,CASSPSVGISCDQYF,TGTGCCAGCAGCCCATCTGTGGGAATATCCTGCGACCAGTACTTC
TRBJ2-3,many,TRBV12-3/TRBV12-4,-,CASSLASGPGSLRDTQYF,TGTGCCAGCAGTTTAGCGTCGGGTCCGGGATCCCTTAGAGATACGCAGTATTTT
TRBJ1-4,-,TRBV10-3,TRBD1,CAISPGTGDNEKRFF,TGCGCCATCAGTCCCGGGACAGGGGATAATGAAAAACGGTTTTTT
TRBJ2-1,-,TRBV29-1,-,CGSDNEQFF,TGCGGATCGGACAATGAGCAGTTCTTC
TRBJ2-2,few,TRBV6-5,-,CISSYGDLVTGELFF,TGTATCAGCAGTTACGGTGACCTTGTCACCGGGGAGCTGTTTTTT
TRBJ2-6,-,TRBV2,-,CASSDISVANVLTF,TGTGCCAGTAGTGACATCTCTGTGGCCAACGTCCTGACTTTC
TRBJ2-2,-,TRBV6-6,TRBD1,CAGTASNTGELFF,TGTGCCGGGACAGCCTCGAACACCGGGGAGCTGTTTTTT
TRBJ1-5,many,TRBV6-6,TRBD1,CAGQTGEGQPQHF,TGTGCCGGCCAAACAGGGGAGGGTCAGCCCCAGCATTTT
TRBJ2-3,-,TRBV28,-,CASSLLEGGIDTQYF,TGTGCCAGCAGTTTACTCGAGGGCGGCATAGATACGCAGTATTTT
TRBJ1-3,-,TRBV11-2,-,CASSPSTGWNTIYF,TGTGCCAGCAGCCCCTCGACGGGATGGAACACCATATATTTT
TRBJ2-6,-,TRBV10-3,-,CAIRDKSGANVLTF,TGTGCCATCAGGGACAAGTCTGGGGCCAACGTTCTGACTTTC
TRBJ2-1,many,TRBV12-3/TRBV12-4,TRBD2,CASRRRGTSGNEQFF,TGTGCCAGCAGGCGTCGAGGGACTAGCGGGAATGAGCAGTTCTTC
TRBJ2-1,many,TRBV30,TRBD2,CAWTREFPYNEQFF,TGTGCCTGGACGCGGGAGTTCCCCTACAATGAGCAGTTCTTC
TRBJ1-5,-,TRBV5-6,TRBD1,CGSSYAGTGTDQHQHF,TGTGGCAGCAGCTACGCTGGGACAGGGACGGATCAGCACCAGCATTTT
TRBJ2-3,-,TRBV29-1,TRBD2,CSTGLAGDIDTQYF,TGCAGCACGGGACTAGCGGGAGACATAGATACGCAGTATTTT
TRBJ2-3,-,TRBV4-1,-,CASSRGGRWEGNADTQYF,TGTGCCAGCAGCCGAGGGGGTAGGTGGGAGGGGAACGCAGATACGCAGTATTTT
TRBJ1-1,once,TRBV10-3,-,CAISIEQGGTEAFF,TGTGCCATCAGCATAGAACAGGGCGGCACTGAAGCTTTCTTT
TRBJ1-6,few,TRBV6-6,-,CASSRTGSSAGNSSLYF,TGTGCCAGCAGTAGGACGGGTTCCTCGGCAGGGAATTCATCCCTCTACTTT
TRBJ1-5,many,TRBV10-2,TRBD1,CASRTGGQPQHF,TGCGCCAGCAGGACAGGGGGTCAGCCCCAGCATTTT
TRBJ2-1,many,TRBV30,-,CAWSPRGWEQFF,TGTGCCTGGAGCCCGAGGGGTTGGGAGCAGTTCTTC
TRBJ2-7,-,TRBV12-3/TRBV12-4,TRBD2,CAGSLRGAYEQYF,TGTGCCGGCAGCTTGCGGGGGGCCTACGAGCAGTACTTC
TRBJ2-2,-,TRBV6-1,-,CASSLRGYSPNSGELFF,TGTGCCAGCAGTTTAAGAGGGTACTCGCCCAACAGCGGGGAGCTGTTTTTT
TRBJ2-7,-,TRBV11-2,TRBD2,CPSSPRPSGRIYEQYF,TGTCCCAGCAGCCCGCGCCCCAGCGGGAGGATCTACGAGCAGTACTTC
TRBJ2-1,-,TRBV20-1,TRBD2,CSASTSGRRTYNEQFF,TGCAGTGCTAGTACTAGCGGGAGACGAACCTACAATGAGCAGTTCTTC